This is a list of T cell receptor beta chains from one sample in a study of blood T cell repertoires in COVID-19. Only in-frame clones appear in the TCRdb table, and some are missing; sequencing was by immunoSEQ multiplex PCR. The sample lists approximately 150,000 clones, 80% to 90% seen once, with less than 10% in the top ten. The sequencing sample was made of peripheral blood. Every receptor here comes from a woman between 50 and 59 years old with active or convalescent COVID-19. Both conserved end residues are trimmed from each CDR3.

V gene	J gene	CDR3 protein
TRBV29-1	TRBJ1-4	SSSFGEGEKLF
TRBV5-1	TRBJ1-1	ASSLAGGPTEAF
TRBV6-2/TRBV6-3	TRBJ2-7	ASSRLPRGSFYEQY
TRBV19	TRBJ2-5	ASSIPGSGQETQY
TRBV30	TRBJ1-3	AWSVRGDRPSGNTIY
TRBV3-1/TRBV3-2	TRBJ1-5	ASSEDRFQPQH
TRBV2	TRBJ2-7	ASSRQGSYEQY
TRBV9	TRBJ1-1	ASSVGGTGGTEAF
TRBV5-1	TRBJ1-5	ASSLGQSSNQPQH
TRBV7-3	TRBJ1-1	ASSFQGSEAF
TRBV4-1	TRBJ2-3	ASSPMTSGETDTQY
TRBV2	TRBJ2-7	ASSVRDSQYEQY
TRBV29-1	TRBJ2-1	SASYTTSGSNEQF
TRBV28	TRBJ2-5	ASSLPTQYQETQY
TRBV6-5	TRBJ1-2	ASTVGQNYGYT
TRBV7-2	TRBJ2-5	ASSPRAGRPQETQY
TRBV29-1	TRBJ2-1	SVARGTGYNEQF
TRBV7-9	TRBJ2-1	ASRGEAGGGEQF
TRBV13	TRBJ2-1	ASSLGLNNEQF
TRBV27	TRBJ2-1	ASSQRIAGGAPYNEQF
TRBV27	TRBJ2-5	ASRGGTSPGETQY
TRBV20-1	TRBJ1-2	SASTTHGYT
TRBV19	TRBJ2-7	ASTAGVLDEQY
TRBV19	TRBJ1-5	ASSRLNQPQH
TRBV7-8	TRBJ2-4	ASSLTTGGGLDIQY
TRBV7-9	TRBJ2-2	ASRTGTGEMITGELF